This paragraph reports one T cell receptor beta chain. What it recognizes is unknown. CDR1 is SGHDT, CDR2 YYEEEE, per germline. Trimming removed 4 bases from V and 7 bases from J; junction bases left unmatched: 10. CDR3 length equals 15 residues. TCRdb's copy holds only in-frame clones and misses some; the assay was immunoSEQ multiplex PCR. The data show more than 150,000 clones, approximately 90% seen once. This entry belongs to a study of T cell responses to AZD1222 COVID-19 vaccine. Broader study findings: Of the AZD1222 recipients, only six or seven were seropositive at baseline. CD4 TCRs covered the whole spike, strongest at regions 160-218 and 743-854.

The clonotype was recovered from an adult in good health. V and J are TRBV5-6 and TRBJ2-4, with TRBD2 matching over 8 bases. This sample comprised peripheral blood, obtained on day 0 of AZD1222 vaccination. DNA for the CDR3: TGTGCCAGCAGCCCCCCCGGGGGGGGCAGGAACATTCAGTACTTC. Protein product: CASSPPGGGRNIQYF.